This passage covers 30 T cell receptor beta chains from one sample sequenced in a study of blood T cell repertoires in COVID-19. Clones were read by immunoSEQ multiplex PCR, and TCRdb kept only the in-frame ones, dropping some. The table lists roughly 100,000 clones, over 70% of them singletons. The specimen was peripheral blood. The receptors here all came from a human donor in a cohort sampled during active COVID-19.

This clone was detected once. J is TRBJ1-5 and V is TRBV7-2; D is unresolved. CDR3 length: 15 residues. With 1 base removed from V and 4 bases from J, the gap between germline ends came to 11 bases. Germline V lookup: CDR1 SGHTA, CDR2 FQGNSA. This CDR3 reads CASSLERGLNQPQHF. The CDR3 region has the DNA TGTGCCAGCAGCTTAGAAAGAGGCCTAAATCAGCCCCAGCATTTT.

This clone was observed a few times. The rearrangement uses TRBV5-1 and TRBJ2-1; 7 nucleotides line up with TRBD2. V shed 3 bases, J shed 6 bases, and the junction held 6 bases outside the gene matches. Per germline, CDR1 SGHRS and CDR2 YFSETQ. CDR3 size: 14 residues. The CDR3 spells CASSSGLGPNEQFF. As DNA, the CDR3 is TGCGCCAGCAGCTCAGGACTAGGACCCAATGAGCAGTTCTTC.

J is TRBJ2-6 and V is TRBV5-5; D unresolved. CDR1 and CDR2 (germline): SGHKS, YYEKEE (reference sequence). The CDR3 extends over 17 amino acids. V was shortened by 0 bases and J by 0 bases, with 10 bases between the two germline ends. This chain's CDR3 is CASSLAVRSSGANVLTF. DNA for the CDR3: TGTGCCAGCAGCTTGGCCGTCCGGAGCTCTGGGGCCAACGTCCTGACTTTC.

The V gene is TRBV4-2, the J gene TRBJ2-5; D not certain. This CDR3 spans 13 amino acids. Germline-derived CDR1 and CDR2 are LGHNA and YNFKEQ. V dropped 4 bases and J dropped 1 base, with 7 bases sitting between them. In DNA form, the CDR3 reads TGTGCCAGCAGCCTACAGCTCCAAGAGACCCAGTACTTC. Translated: CASSLQLQETQYF.

The gene calls are TRBV6-2 or TRBV6-3 and TRBJ2-7, with TRBD1 as a possible D gene (6 bases). The CDR3 has 17 amino acids. Between the trimmed V and J ends, which lost 0 bases and 3 bases, there was a span of 18 bases. Germline V gene data show CDR1 as MNHEY and CDR2 as SVGEGT. The CDR3 spells CASSYSTRTVDIYEQYF. The DNA of the CDR3 is TGTGCCAGCAGTTACTCGACCCGGACAGTGGATATCTACGAGCAGTACTTC.

The genes are TRBV12-3 or TRBV12-4 and TRBJ1-5; 8 bases are shared with TRBD1. The J segment lost 4 bases and the V segment lost 4 bases, leaving 0 bases of the junction unmatched. This CDR3 has 13 residues. CDR3 loop: CASSWTGNQPQHF. The CDR3 bases are TGTGCCAGCAGTTGGACAGGGAATCAGCCCCAGCATTTT.

The rearrangement uses TRBV2 and TRBJ2-7, with 8 positions matching TRBD1. Trimming removed 6 bases from V and 0 bases from J; junction bases left unmatched: 4. Germline loops: CDR1 SNHLY, CDR2 FYNNEI. The CDR3 is 14 residues long. The CDR3 DNA reads TGTGCCAGCAGGCGACAGGGGAGCTCCTACGAGCAGTACTTC. Amino acids: CASRRQGSSYEQYF.

The chain couples TRBV5-6 to TRBJ2-3, with D perhaps TRBD2 (5 bases). Germline V lookup: CDR1 SGHDT, CDR2 YYEEEE. V was clipped by 3 bases and J by 2 bases, with 7 bases between them. This CDR3 spans 13 amino acids. In DNA, the CDR3 is TGTGCCAGCAGCTCCGGGATCACAGATACGCAGTATTTT. Translating it yields CASSSGITDTQYF.

The gene calls are TRBV6-5 and TRBJ2-7; D not certain. The CDR3 is made up of 14 amino acids. Trimming left V 4 bases short and J 0 bases short, with 10 bases between. The V gene's germline CDR1 is MNHEY and CDR2 SVGAGI. The CDR3: CASSLVRSSYEQYF. For the CDR3, the DNA is TGTGCCAGCAGTTTAGTCCGATCCTCCTACGAGCAGTACTTC.

The chain combines TRBV5-4 with TRBJ1-1; 8 bases align to TRBD1. The CDR3 runs to 12 residues. J gave up 6 bases and V 4 bases, and 2 bases lay outside the gene matches. The germline V gene has CDR1 SGHNT and CDR2 YYREEE (reference sequence). The DNA for the CDR3 is TGTGCCAGCAGCCGGACAGGGCCTGAAGCTTTCTTT. It specifies CASSRTGPEAFF.

This chain joins TRBV19 and TRBJ1-2, with 7 bases identical to TRBD1. Trimming removed 7 bases from V and 4 bases from J; junction bases left unmatched: 15. Germline CDR1 is LNHDA and CDR2 is SQIVND (reference sequence). CDR3 length equals 16 residues. DNA for the CDR3: TGTGCCAGTACAAGGGGGTCCACAACAGGGGCCTATGGCTACACCTTC. It is translated as CASTRGSTTGAYGYTF.

This chain uses TRBV11-1 with TRBJ2-5, with TRBD2 as a possible D gene (6 bases). Germline V gene data show CDR1 as SGHAT and CDR2 as FQDESV (reference sequence). V dropped 4 bases and J dropped 4 bases, with 10 bases sitting between them. This CDR3 is 13 amino acids long. The CDR3 DNA follows: TGTGCCAGCAGCTCCGGAGGGGCAGAGACCCAGTACTTC. Translating it yields CASSSGGAETQYF.

The chain has TRBV28 and TRBJ1-5, with 7 bases that match TRBD1. V was pared by 6 bases and J by 3 bases, with 11 bases of the junction left unmatched. The germline V gene encodes CDR1 MDHEN and CDR2 SYDVKM. The length of the CDR3 is 16 residues. CDR3 sequence (DNA): TGTGCCAGCAGACCCAATACAGGGGCGCACAATCAGCCCCAGCATTTT. Translating gives CASRPNTGAHNQPQHF. Variable domain in full (rest from reference TRBV28 and TRBJ1-5): DVKVTQSSRYLVKRTGEKVFLECVQDMDHENMFWYRQDPGLGLRLIYFSYDVKMKEKGDIPEGYSVSREKKERFSLILESASTNQTSMYLCASRPNTGAHNQPQHFGDGTRLSIL.

The chain links TRBV4-2 to TRBJ2-7, with 7 nucleotides matching TRBD2. Germline CDR1 is LGHNA and CDR2 is YNFKEQ. This CDR3 has 16 amino acids. After removal of 1 base from V and 0 bases from J, the junction contained 6 bases not matched to a gene. The CDR3 reads CASSQGGGSPSYEQYF. For the CDR3, the DNA is TGTGCCAGCAGCCAAGGCGGCGGGAGCCCCTCCTACGAGCAGTACTTC.

J is TRBJ1-2 and V is TRBV5-6; no definite D call. V lost 1 base and J lost 0, with 13 bases in between. CDR3 size: 16 residues. Germline V gene lookup returns CDR1 SGHDT and CDR2 YYEEEE. The CDR3 reads CASSLLGRLSNYGYTF. CDR3 in DNA: TGTGCCAGCAGCTTGCTTGGCAGACTTTCTAACTATGGCTACACCTTC.

This sequence joins TRBV10-3 and TRBJ1-1, with a weak D call TRBD1 (6 bases). The CDR3 consists of 16 residues. The germline CDR1 and CDR2 sequences are ENHRY and SYGVKD. V dropped 2 bases and J dropped 0 bases, with 13 bases sitting between them. CDR3 sequence reads: CAISEIGHRVNTEAFF. The CDR3, as DNA: TGTGCCATCAGTGAGATCGGCCACAGGGTGAACACTGAAGCTTTCTTT.

The V gene is TRBV29-1, the J gene TRBJ2-7, with a weak D call TRBD2 (6 bases). The CDR3 consists of 13 residues. Trimming stripped 4 bases from V and 4 bases from J, with 14 bases between. Germline CDR1 and CDR2: SQVTM and ANQGSEA. The CDR3 DNA is TGCAGCGTTGGCAGGGCTAGCGATTACGAGCAGTACTTC. Residues: CSVGRASDYEQYF.

This chain connects TRBV6-6 to TRBJ1-2; TRBD1 might be the D (6 bases). Trimming shortened V by 2 bases and J by 3 bases, and 13 bases separated the two germline ends. Germline CDR1 is MNHNY and CDR2 is SVGAGI (reference sequence). This CDR3 comprises 15 residues. The CDR3 nucleotides are TGTGCCAGCAGTTACCCCACAGGGTTGGACTATGGCTACACCTTC. Its protein product is CASSYPTGLDYGYTF.

The genes are TRBV11-2 and TRBJ2-7, with 9 bases matching TRBD2. The CDR3 consists of 15 residues. J gave up 3 bases and V 5 bases, and 8 bases lay outside the gene matches. Germline loops: CDR1 SGHAT, CDR2 FQNNGV. The CDR3 sequence is CASSPRLAADYEQYF. The CDR3 DNA reads as TGTGCCAGCAGCCCCAGACTAGCGGCAGACTACGAGCAGTACTTC.

This rearrangement joins TRBV27 to TRBJ2-1; D uncertain. Looked up from germline, CDR1 is MNHEY and CDR2 is SMNVEV (reference sequence). V shed 3 bases and J shed 5 bases, with 14 bases lying between them. CDR3 size: 15 residues. DNA for the CDR3: TGTGCCAGCAGTTTCCAATTAGCCCTGAACAATGAGCAGTTCTTC. It encodes CASSFQLALNNEQFF.

The chain links TRBV27 to TRBJ1-4; D possibly corresponds to TRBD1 (5 bases). Trimming took 3 bases from V and 0 from J, leaving 8 bases between them. CDR1 MNHEY and CDR2 SMNVEV come from the germline V gene (reference sequence). The CDR3 is 15 residues long. CDR3 protein: CASSFTGATNEKLFF. CDR3 DNA sequence: TGTGCCAGCAGTTTCACAGGAGCAACTAATGAAAAACTGTTTTTT.

V and J are TRBV21-1 and TRBJ2-3; the D segment call TRBD2 is taken from the table without a DNA check. TRBV21-1 is recorded as a pseudogene. The CDR3 has 17 residues. The CDR3 loop is CASWTTGTSGCTDTQYF. CDR3 nucleotides: TGTGCCAGCTGGACAACCGGGACTAGCGGGTGCACAGATACGCAGTATTTT.

The chain joins TRBV7-2 to TRBJ2-1; D is unclear. The V end lost 11 bases, the J end lost 0 bases, and 17 bases lay between the germline ends. The germline gives CDR1 SGHTA, CDR2 FQGNSA. This CDR3 spans 15 amino acids. CDR3 nucleotides: TGTGCCGTCAATTTAGTCTCCCTCTCCTACAATGAGCAGTTCTTC. Protein sequence: CAVNLVSLSYNEQFF. The full variable domain, rest sourced from reference TRBV7-2 and TRBJ2-1, is GAGVSQSPSNKVTEKGKDVELRCDPISGHTALYWYRQSLGQGLEFLIYFQGNSAPDKSGLPSDRFSAERTGGSVSTLTIQRTQQEDSAVYLCAVNLVSLSYNEQFFGPGTRLTVL.

This chain connects TRBV11-2 to TRBJ1-1, with 7 bases that match TRBD1. V was clipped by 6 bases and J by 0 bases; unmatched bases: 7. Germline CDR1 SGHAT, CDR2 FQNNGV. The CDR3 totals 15 residues. The CDR3 sequence: CASRQTGTVNTEAFF. The CDR3 DNA follows: TGTGCCAGCAGACAGACCGGGACAGTGAACACTGAAGCTTTCTTT.

DNA for the CDR3: TGCAGTGCTCGCCTAGATTACGAGCAGTACTTC. Encoded protein: CSARLDYEQYF. The chain employs TRBV20-1 and TRBJ2-7; no reliable D call. In germline, CDR1 is DFQATT, CDR2 SNEGSKA (reference sequence). The V end lost 5 bases, the J end lost 4 bases, and 9 bases lay between the germline ends. The CDR3 covers 11 residues.

The J gene is TRBJ2-3, the V gene TRBV1; TRBD2, the table's D call, was not compared with the DNA. TRBV1 is a pseudogene segment. The CDR3 consists of 12 residues. CDR3 protein: CTSSSGTDTQYF. CDR3 sequence (DNA): TGCACCAGCAGCAGCGGAACAGATACGCAGTATTTT.

This clone occurred a few times. The chain recombines TRBV7-9 with TRBJ1-2; TRBD1 is a possible D gene (6 bases). The CDR3 runs to 11 residues. V dropped 5 bases and J dropped 12 bases, with 13 bases sitting between them. Per the germline V gene, CDR1 is SEHNR and CDR2 is FQNEAQ (reference sequence). In DNA, the CDR3 is TGTGCCAGCAGCGCTAGTGGGGGCCACACCTTC. It encodes CASSASGGHTF.

The rearrangement joins TRBV28 to TRBJ2-7; 10 nucleotides line up with TRBD1. V dropped 6 bases and J dropped 1; count of bases not matched to a gene: 6. CDR1 is MDHEN, CDR2 SYDVKM, per germline. The CDR3 is 15 amino acids. CDR3 protein: CASSQGDRGSYEQYF. CDR3 bases: TGTGCCAGCAGCCAGGGGGACAGGGGATCCTACGAGCAGTACTTC. Variable domain in full (rest from reference TRBV28 and TRBJ2-7): DVKVTQSSRYLVKRTGEKVFLECVQDMDHENMFWYRQDPGLGLRLIYFSYDVKMKEKGDIPEGYSVSREKKERFSLILESASTNQTSMYLCASSQGDRGSYEQYFGPGTRLTVT.

The chain employs TRBV18 and TRBJ2-7, with 8 bases fitting TRBD2. The CDR3 sequence is 14 residues long. Trimming cost V 2 bases and J 5 bases; bases outside gene matches: 5. Germline loops: CDR1 KGHSH, CDR2 LQKENI. The CDR3 spells CASSPLAGINEQYF. The CDR3 region has the DNA TGTGCCAGCTCACCATTAGCGGGAATCAACGAGCAGTACTTC.

The chain joins TRBV19 to TRBJ2-7; D is unclear. CDR1 is LNHDA and CDR2 is SQIVND in the germline V gene (reference sequence). Trimming took 3 bases from V and 6 from J, leaving 15 bases between them. This CDR3 comprises 14 residues. DNA of the CDR3: TGTGCCAGTAGTATTGTGGTCTCTGGCTCCGAGCAGTACTTC. Protein: CASSIVVSGSEQYF.